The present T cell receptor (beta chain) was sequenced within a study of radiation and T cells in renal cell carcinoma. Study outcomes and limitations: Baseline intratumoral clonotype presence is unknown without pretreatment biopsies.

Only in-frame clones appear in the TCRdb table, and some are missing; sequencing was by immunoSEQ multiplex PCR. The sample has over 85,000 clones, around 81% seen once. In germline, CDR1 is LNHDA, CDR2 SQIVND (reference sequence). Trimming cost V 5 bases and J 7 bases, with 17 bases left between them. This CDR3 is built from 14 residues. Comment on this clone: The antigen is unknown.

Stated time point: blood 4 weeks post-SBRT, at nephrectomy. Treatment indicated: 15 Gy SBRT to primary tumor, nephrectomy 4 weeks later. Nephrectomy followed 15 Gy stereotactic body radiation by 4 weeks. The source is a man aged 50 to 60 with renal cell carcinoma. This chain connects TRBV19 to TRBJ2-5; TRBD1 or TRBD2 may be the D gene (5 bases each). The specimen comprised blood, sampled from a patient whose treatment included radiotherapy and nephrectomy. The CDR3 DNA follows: TGTGCCAGTAGTGCCCCCAGGGACCGGGGGACCCAGTACTTC. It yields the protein CASSAPRDRGTQYF.